These 26 T cell receptor beta chains share one sample of origin, sequenced in a study of cytomegalovirus exposure and HLA in healthy donors (dated by TCRdb to about 2017). Libraries were made using the immunoSEQ multiplex PCR assay. For the multiplex PCR, a mixture combining 60 forward primers for TCR Vbeta segments and 13 reverse primers for TCR Jbeta segments was used. TCRdb carries this immuneACCESS record with in-frame sequences only. Its versions omit some clonotypes, under half of them owing to an unresolved V gene in the studies checked, with the rest unexplained. Here the sample has under 200,000 clones; under 70% occur a single time. The ten largest clones take up about 2.9% of the sample. Sequencing used PBMCs. The receptors come from a woman in her thirties or forties in good health and CMV-seropositive.

The J gene is TRBJ1-1, the V gene TRBV7-2; D unresolved. Germline CDR1 and CDR2: SGHTA and FQGNSA. This CDR3 comprises 13 residues. Trimming took 6 bases from V and 3 from J, leaving 11 bases between them. This CDR3 is CASRLGKDTEAFF. CDR3 in DNA: TGTGCCAGCAGACTAGGAAAGGACACTGAAGCTTTCTTT.

The chain is built from TRBV20-1 and TRBJ2-7; a possible D gene is TRBD2 (5 bases). This CDR3 region has 10 residues. CDR1 and CDR2 (germline): DFQATT, SNEGSKA (reference sequence). Trimming stripped 7 bases from V and 6 bases from J, with 10 bases between. CDR3 sequence reads: CSVGRGEQYF. The CDR3 DNA reads TGCAGTGTAGGTCGGGGCGAGCAGTACTTC.

The V gene is TRBV29-1, the J gene TRBJ2-7, with TRBD1 matching over 9 bases. Trimming at V came to 3 bases and at J to 7 bases, leaving 10 bases not matched to a gene. CDR1 and CDR2 from the germline V gene are SQVTM and ANQGSEA. There are 14 residues in the CDR3. The CDR3 loop reads CSVDTGQGLGEQYF. The CDR3 nucleotides are TGCAGCGTTGATACGGGACAGGGACTCGGAGAGCAGTACTTC.

This clone was observed once. The gene calls are TRBV9 and TRBJ1-2, with 7 bases identical to TRBD1. There are 15 residues in the CDR3. J gave up 6 bases and V 0 bases, and 8 bases lay outside the gene matches. CDR1 and CDR2 from the germline V gene are SGDLS and YYNGEE. CDR3 DNA sequence: TGTGCCAGCAGCGTAGGACAGACAGGGATGGATGGCTACACCTTC. As protein: CASSVGQTGMDGYTF.

The chain links TRBV7-9 to TRBJ2-2, with D hard to call. The V and J ends lost 5 bases and 7 bases respectively, with 8 bases between them. Germline values: CDR1 SEHNR, CDR2 FQNEAQ (reference sequence). The CDR3 runs 12 residues. In nucleotides, the CDR3 is TGTGCCAGCAGCGGCCCTAGCGGGGAGCTGTTTTTT. Its protein product is CASSGPSGELFF.

This clone was picked up a small number of times. The genes are TRBV29-1 and TRBJ2-2; 8 bases line up with TRBD1. V shed 4 bases, J shed 6 bases, and the junction held 10 bases outside the gene matches. This CDR3 region has 15 residues. Germline V lookup: CDR1 SQVTM, CDR2 ANQGSEA. The chain's CDR3 is CSVVKTGVRAGELFF. DNA for the CDR3: TGCAGCGTTGTAAAGACAGGGGTGAGGGCCGGGGAGCTGTTTTTT.

Concerning this clone itself: The junction and the germline gene differ at one end; a read error may be behind it. The chain couples TRBV27 to TRBJ1-5; TRBD1 might be the D (6 bases). This CDR3 is 13 amino acids long. Germline CDR1 MNHEY, CDR2 SMNVEV (reference sequence). The CDR3 is CATGPGAWQPQNF. The DNA of the CDR3 is TGTGCCACCGGCCCAGGGGCATGGCAGCCCCAGAATTTT.

The chain joins TRBV7-2 to TRBJ2-7; 12 nucleotides align to TRBD2. V was pared by 4 bases and J by 2 bases, with 0 bases of the junction left unmatched. Germline CDR1 SGHTA, CDR2 FQGNSA. The CDR3 runs to 14 residues. For the CDR3, the DNA is TGTGCCAGCAGCTGGACTAGCGGGACCTACGAGCAGTACTTC. It translates to CASSWTSGTYEQYF. Together with reference TRBV7-2 and TRBJ2-7, the CDR3 gives the full variable domain: GAGVSQSPSNKVTEKGKDVELRCDPISGHTALYWYRQSLGQGLEFLIYFQGNSAPDKSGLPSDRFSAERTGGSVSTLTIQRTQQEDSAVYLCASSWTSGTYEQYFGPGTRLTVT.

J is TRBJ2-5 and V is TRBV4-1; 12 bases fit TRBD2. The V and J ends lost 2 bases and 3 bases, in that order; junction bases with no gene match: 1. CDR1 MGHRA and CDR2 YSYEKL come from the germline V gene. This CDR3 is built from 15 residues. In DNA, the CDR3 is TGCGCCAGCAGCCAACTAGCGGGGGGGAAAGAGACCCAGTACTTC. Translation gives CASSQLAGGKETQYF.

This chain connects TRBV6-5 to TRBJ2-2, with D unresolved. The germline CDR1 and CDR2 sequences are MNHEY and SVGAGI. Trimming removed 2 bases from V and 4 bases from J, with 8 bases in between. This CDR3 is built from 14 residues. In nucleotides, the CDR3 is TGTGCCAGCAGTTACACTCACCTCACCGGGGAGCTGTTTTTT. As protein: CASSYTHLTGELFF.

This clone appeared a single time. The genes are TRBV10-3 and TRBJ2-1; 15 positions match TRBD2. The V and J ends lost 4 bases and 1 base, in that order; junction bases with no gene match: 2. This CDR3 has 17 residues. Germline CDR1 ENHRY, CDR2 SYGVKD. As DNA, the CDR3 is TGTGCCATCAGTGGGACTAGCGGGGGGGCGTCCTACAATGAGCAGTTCTTC. It translates to CAISGTSGGASYNEQFF.

This sequence joins TRBV6-1 and TRBJ1-5; TRBD1 might be the D (6 bases). The CDR3 has 17 amino acids. The germline CDR1 and CDR2 sequences are MNHNS and SASEGT. Trimming left V 0 bases short and J 4 bases short, with 16 bases between. CDR3 bases: TGTGCCAGCAGTGAAGCGACCCTACAGGGTCCAAATCAGCCCCAGCATTTT. It codes for CASSEATLQGPNQPQHF.

V and J are TRBV28 and TRBJ1-5; the D is unclear. The CDR3 loop spans 13 amino acids. CDR1 is MDHEN, CDR2 SYDVKM, per germline. The V end was cut by 3 bases, the J end by 6 bases, with 9 bases between. The DNA for the CDR3 is TGTGCCAGCAGTTTCGAATCAGGTCAGCCCCAGCATTTT. The encoded protein is CASSFESGQPQHF.

The chain employs TRBV6-5 and TRBJ1-5, with 7 bases aligning to TRBD1. CDR3 length: 13 amino acids. The V segment lost 9 bases and the J segment 1 base; nucleotides outside the gene matches: 3. CDR1 is MNHEY and CDR2 is SVGAGI in the germline V gene. As DNA, the CDR3 is TGTGCCAGTTCGACAGGGAGCAATCAGCCCCAGCATTTT. Amino acid sequence: CASSTGSNQPQHF.

The rearrangement uses TRBV10-3 and TRBJ1-5; TRBD1 matches 7 bases. The J segment lost 7 bases and the V segment lost 11 bases, leaving 14 bases of the junction unmatched. The CDR3 is 14 residues long. The germline V gene encodes CDR1 ENHRY and CDR2 SYGVKD. CDR3: CAATDREGAQPQHF. CDR3 bases: TGTGCCGCCACGGATAGAGAGGGGGCCCAGCCCCAGCATTTT.

The rearrangement joins TRBV7-2 to TRBJ1-1; 7 nucleotides agree with TRBD1. CDR1 SGHTA and CDR2 FQGNSA come from the germline V gene. The length of the CDR3 is 11 residues. The V segment lost 5 bases and the J segment 11 bases; nucleotides outside the gene matches: 5. The CDR3 loop is CASSRRGPAFF. CDR3 nucleotides: TGTGCCAGCAGCCGGAGGGGGCCGGCTTTCTTT.

The chain carries TRBV4-3 and TRBJ2-1, with D unclear. The CDR3 extends over 16 amino acids. The V and J ends lost 1 base and 3 bases respectively, with 13 bases between them. Germline V gives CDR1 LGHNA, CDR2 YSLEER. The CDR3 reads CASSQGAIAYYNEQFF. CDR3 nucleotides: TGCGCCAGCAGCCAAGGGGCTATTGCCTACTACAATGAGCAGTTCTTC.

This clone was seen a few times. The chain has TRBV4-1 and TRBJ1-1; 9 bases line up with TRBD1. The V gene's germline CDR1 is MGHRA and CDR2 YSYEKL. V trimming: 5 bases; J trimming: 4 bases; junction bases outside the gene matches: 5. The CDR3 extends over 14 amino acids. CDR3 region: CASSFGQGSTEAFF. The DNA for the CDR3 is TGCGCCAGCAGCTTTGGACAGGGGAGCACTGAAGCTTTCTTT.

In this sample, this clone turned up a few times. V gene TRBV4-3 combines with J gene TRBJ2-6; no clear D gene. This CDR3 spans 15 amino acids. V was clipped by 1 base and J by 2 bases, with 6 bases between them. Germline V gives CDR1 LGHNA, CDR2 YSLEER. CDR3 sequence (DNA): TGCGCCAGCAGCCAAGGCCGGGCTGGGGCCAACGTCCTGACTTTC. Protein sequence: CASSQGRAGANVLTF.

A remark on this clone: At one of its ends the junction is not consistent with the germline gene, which may arise from a read error. The chain couples TRBV4-3 to TRBJ1-2; 8 positions agree with TRBD1. This CDR3 contains 17 residues. The germline V gene encodes CDR1 LGHNA and CDR2 YSLEER. Here the CDR3 reads CASSQDRPGQGLYGYPF. The CDR3 DNA is TGCGCCAGCAGCCAAGATAGGCCCGGACAGGGCCTCTATGGCTACCCCTTC.

The chain uses TRBV13 and TRBJ1-6; the D gene is possibly TRBD1 (6 bases). The V end was cut by 6 bases, the J end by 9 bases, with 15 bases between. Per the germline V gene, CDR1 is PRHDT and CDR2 is FYEKMQ (reference sequence). The CDR3 totals 14 residues. This CDR3 reads CASRYKGGFSPLHF. Here the CDR3 DNA reads TGTGCCAGCAGATATAAAGGGGGTTTTTCACCCCTCCACTTT. The entire variable domain, with the rest obtained from reference TRBV13 and TRBJ1-6, is as follows: AAGVIQSPRHLIKEKRETATLKCYPIPRHDTVYWYQQGPGQDPQFLISFYEKMQSDKGSIPDRFSAQQFSDYHSELNMSSLELGDSALYFCASRYKGGFSPLHFGNGTRLTVT.

The rearrangement uses TRBV27 and TRBJ1-3; D is unresolved. The V and J ends lost 6 bases and 0 bases respectively, with 18 bases between them. There are 17 residues in the CDR3. Germline CDR1 and CDR2: MNHEY and SMNVEV (reference sequence). CDR3 protein: CASRGGSPTFSGNTIYF. The CDR3, as DNA: TGTGCCAGCAGAGGAGGGTCCCCGACTTTCTCTGGAAACACCATATATTTT.

The V gene is TRBV6-5, the J gene TRBJ2-7; possibly TRBD1 for D (6 bases). V was trimmed by 2 bases and J by 1 base, leaving 6 bases between them. Germline assignment: CDR1 MNHEY and CDR2 SVGAGI. The length of the CDR3 is 13 residues. The CDR3 sequence: CASSYTGSYEQYF. The CDR3 nucleotides read TGTGCCAGCAGTTACACAGGGTCCTACGAGCAGTACTTC.

This rearrangement joins TRBV5-1 to TRBJ2-2, with D perhaps matching TRBD1 (7 bases). Germline assignment: CDR1 SGHRS and CDR2 YFSETQ. Trimming left V 1 base short and J 8 bases short, with 12 bases between. This CDR3 contains 14 residues. DNA of the CDR3: TGCGCCAGCAGCTTGCAGGGGGGCGCAGGGGAGCTGTTTTTT. It encodes CASSLQGGAGELFF.

V usage is TRBV13 and J usage is TRBJ2-1; 7 bases line up with TRBD2. V shed 0 bases and J 10 bases; nucleotides not matched to a gene: 6. The CDR3 contains 14 residues. The V gene's germline CDR1 is PRHDT and CDR2 FYEKMQ (reference sequence). The CDR3 DNA reads as TGTGCCAGCAGCTTAGGGAGGGGCGGGGGAGAGCAGTTCTTC. Protein product: CASSLGRGGGEQFF.

Worth noting for this clone: Possible read error: a much larger clone is one base away. J is TRBJ2-7 and V is TRBV6-1, with D hard to call. V lost 2 bases and J lost 0, with 5 bases in between. Germline V lookup: CDR1 MNHNS, CDR2 SASEGT. The CDR3 loop spans 13 amino acids. The CDR3 region has the DNA TGTGCCAGCAGTGAAACATTCTCCTACGAGCAGTACTTC. Its translation: CASSETFSYEQYF.